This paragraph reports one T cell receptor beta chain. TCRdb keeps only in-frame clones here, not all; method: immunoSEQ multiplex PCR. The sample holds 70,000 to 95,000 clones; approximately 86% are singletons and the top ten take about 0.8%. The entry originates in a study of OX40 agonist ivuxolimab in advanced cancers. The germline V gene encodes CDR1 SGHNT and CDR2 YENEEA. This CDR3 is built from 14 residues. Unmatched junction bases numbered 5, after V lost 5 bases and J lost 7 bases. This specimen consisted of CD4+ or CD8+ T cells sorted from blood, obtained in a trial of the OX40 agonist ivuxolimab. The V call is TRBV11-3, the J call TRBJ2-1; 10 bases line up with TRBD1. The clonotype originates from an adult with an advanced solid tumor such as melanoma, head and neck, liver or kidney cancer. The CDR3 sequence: CASSPRTGGNEQFF. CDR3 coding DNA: TGTGCCAGCAGCCCCCGGACAGGGGGGAATGAGCAGTTCTTC.